This T cell receptor (beta chain) was sequenced for a study of blood T cell repertoires in COVID-19. Background on the study: Sites across the United States, Italy and Spain contributed samples from acute and convalescent COVID-19. The cDNA or gDNA used as material had been derived from T cells, B-cell-depleted T cells, or PBMCs.

Original processing methods: By means of reference gene primer amplification, nucleated cell counts were estimated. TCRdb keeps only in-frame clones here, not all; method: immunoSEQ multiplex PCR. The DNA was the basis for D and trimming; V, J and clone size are from that table. The repertoire holds some 250,000 clones, 70% to 90% seen once, with under 0.95% in the top ten. The sequence was collected from a woman under 40 with acute or convalescent COVID-19. The specimen was peripheral blood.

CDR3 residues: CASSLRGSDTQYF. CDR3 nucleotide sequence: TGTGCCAGCAGCCTCCGGGGGTCAGATACGCAGTATTTT. The genes are TRBV5-4 and TRBJ2-3, with TRBD2 as a possible D gene (6 bases). The CDR3 spans 13 residues. The ends were cut back, 4 bases at V and 4 bases at J, with 10 bases in the middle. Germline V gene data show CDR1 as SGHNT and CDR2 as YYREEE (reference sequence). Supplemented by reference TRBV5-4 and TRBJ2-3, the full variable domain reads ETGVTQSPTHLIKTRGQQVTLRCSSQSGHNTVSWYQQALGQGPQFIFQYYREEENGRGNFPPRFSGLQFPNYSSELNVNALELDDSALYLCASSLRGSDTQYFGPGTRLTVL.